This T cell receptor beta chain was captured in a study of TIL therapy for anti-PD-1-resistant metastatic lung cancer. The overall study: Patients then received nivolumab; progressors got lymphodepletion, TIL and IL-2. Most patients had lung adenocarcinoma.

This was the immunoSEQ v3 assay. The assay was immunoSEQ multiplex PCR, and TCRdb's table has in-frame clones only and misses some. The profile shows 55,000 to 65,000 clones, about 73% of them singletons. Time point in this sample: pre-treatment sample, taken before nivolumab and TIL therapy. The sample consisted of blood, taken at baseline. This TCR came from a person aged 30 to 80 with non-small cell lung cancer.

In DNA, the CDR3 is TGTGCCAGCTCACCTAGGCCGGGGTCTGGAAACACCATATATTTT. Its translation: CASSPRPGSGNTIYF. The gene calls are TRBV18 and TRBJ1-3; D uncertain. The CDR3 spans 15 residues. Trimming removed 3 bases from V and 1 base from J, with 10 bases in between. Per germline, CDR1 KGHSH and CDR2 LQKENI.